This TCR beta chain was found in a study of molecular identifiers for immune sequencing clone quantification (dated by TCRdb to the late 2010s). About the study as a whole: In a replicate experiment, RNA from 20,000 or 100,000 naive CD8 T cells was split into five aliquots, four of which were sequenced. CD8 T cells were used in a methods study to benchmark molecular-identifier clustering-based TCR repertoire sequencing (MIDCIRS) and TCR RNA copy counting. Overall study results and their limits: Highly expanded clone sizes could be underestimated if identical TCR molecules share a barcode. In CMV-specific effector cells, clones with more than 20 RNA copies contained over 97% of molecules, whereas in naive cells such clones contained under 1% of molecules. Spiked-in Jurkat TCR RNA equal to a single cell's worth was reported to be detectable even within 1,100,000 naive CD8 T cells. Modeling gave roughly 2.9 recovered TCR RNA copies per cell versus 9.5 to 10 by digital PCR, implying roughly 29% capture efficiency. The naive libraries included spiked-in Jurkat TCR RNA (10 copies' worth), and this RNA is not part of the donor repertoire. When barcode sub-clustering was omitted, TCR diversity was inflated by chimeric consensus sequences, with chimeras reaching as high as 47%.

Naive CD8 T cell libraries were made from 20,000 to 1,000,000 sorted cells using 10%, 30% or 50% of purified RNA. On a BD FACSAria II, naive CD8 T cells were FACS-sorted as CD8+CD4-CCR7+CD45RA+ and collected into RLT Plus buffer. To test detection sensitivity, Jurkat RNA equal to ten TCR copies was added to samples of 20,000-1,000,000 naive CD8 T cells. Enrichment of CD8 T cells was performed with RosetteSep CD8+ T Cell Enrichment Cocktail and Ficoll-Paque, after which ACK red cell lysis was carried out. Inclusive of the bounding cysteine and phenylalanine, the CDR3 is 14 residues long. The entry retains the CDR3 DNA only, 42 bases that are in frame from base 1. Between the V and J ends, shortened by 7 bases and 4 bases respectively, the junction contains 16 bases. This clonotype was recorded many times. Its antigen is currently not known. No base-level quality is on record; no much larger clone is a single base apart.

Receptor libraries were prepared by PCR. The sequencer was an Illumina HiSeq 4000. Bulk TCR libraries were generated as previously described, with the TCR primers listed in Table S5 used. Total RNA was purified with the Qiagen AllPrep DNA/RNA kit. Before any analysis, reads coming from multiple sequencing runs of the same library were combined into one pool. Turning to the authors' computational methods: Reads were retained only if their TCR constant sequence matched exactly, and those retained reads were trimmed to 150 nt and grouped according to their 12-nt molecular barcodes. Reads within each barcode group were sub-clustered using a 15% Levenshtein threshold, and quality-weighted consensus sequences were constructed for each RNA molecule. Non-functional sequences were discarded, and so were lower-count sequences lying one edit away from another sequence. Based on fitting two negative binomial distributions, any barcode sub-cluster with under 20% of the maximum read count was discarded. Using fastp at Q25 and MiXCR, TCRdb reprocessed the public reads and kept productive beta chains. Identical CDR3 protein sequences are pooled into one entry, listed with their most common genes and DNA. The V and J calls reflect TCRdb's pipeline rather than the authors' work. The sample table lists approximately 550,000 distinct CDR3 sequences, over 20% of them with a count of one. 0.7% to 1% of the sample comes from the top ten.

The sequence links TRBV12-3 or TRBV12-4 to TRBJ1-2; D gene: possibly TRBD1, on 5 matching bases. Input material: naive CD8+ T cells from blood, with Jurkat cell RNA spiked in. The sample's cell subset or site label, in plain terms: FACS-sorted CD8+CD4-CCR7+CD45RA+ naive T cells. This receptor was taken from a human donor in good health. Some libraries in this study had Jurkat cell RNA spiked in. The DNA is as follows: TGTGCCAGCACAAATGAGACAGAGTCCTATGGCTACACCTTC. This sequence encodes CASTNETESYGYTF.